The entry below describes one TCR beta chain. This sample stems from a study of molecular identifiers for immune sequencing clone quantification. In TCRdb, the PCR reads were re-called with MiXCR into one record per CDR3 protein. Of 85,000 to 100,000 distinct CDR3 sequences listed, 24% were seen once; the top ten hold about 0.99%. The CDR3 covers 15 residues. V lost 3 bases, J lost 6 bases, and 8 bases stayed unmatched. CDR1 LNHDA and CDR2 SQIVND come from the germline V gene (reference sequence). Material: naive CD8+ T cells from blood, with Jurkat cell RNA spiked in. This sample's subset: FACS-sorted CD8+CD4-CCR7+CD45RA+ naive T cells. J is TRBJ2-1 and V is TRBV19, with 7 bases identical to TRBD2. The clonotype originates from a human donor in good health. Some libraries in this study had Jurkat cell RNA spiked in. The CDR3 here is CASSIMGEGFNEQFF. CDR3 coding DNA: TGTGCCAGTAGTATCATGGGGGAGGGCTTCAATGAGCAGTTCTTC.